Listed here are 10 T cell receptor beta chains from one sample, sequenced in a study of T cell clonality in common variable immunodeficiency. General study results and limits: In common variable immunodeficiency, TCR beta chains reportedly carried fewer deletions and N-nucleotide insertions.

Measured with immunoSEQ multiplex PCR; TCRdb has only the in-frame clones, and not every one. This sample carries roughly 40,000 clones, none of them present only once. Their recognized antigens are unknown. Sample: peripheral blood mononuclear cells. These receptors were taken from a human donor with common variable immunodeficiency.

Concerning this clone: The read ends 3 residues before the CDR3 terminus; that terminus is restored from the germline J gene. The V and J genes are TRBV19 and TRBJ2-1; TRBD1 agrees at 8 bases. In germline, CDR1 is LNHDA, CDR2 SQIVND (reference sequence). CDR3 length: 15 amino acids. Unmatched junction bases numbered 11, after V lost 7 bases and J lost 6 bases. The CDR3 spells CASTWTGRPGNEQFF. The DNA read from the CDR3 is TGTGCCAGTACCTGGACAGGGCGTCCGGGCAATGAG.

Many counts were recorded for this clone. The CDR3 end falls 3 residues outside the read, so it is completed with the germline J gene. The chain employs TRBV10-1 and TRBJ2-1, with TRBD2 matching over 10 bases. Germline V lookup: CDR1 WNHNN, CDR2 SYGVQD (reference sequence). The ends lost 7 bases at V and 5 bases at J; junction bases unmatched: 5. This CDR3 spans 14 amino acids. The sequenced part of the CDR3 DNA is TGCGCCAGCAATGCAGGACTAGCGGACAATGAG. Translating it yields CASNAGLADNE. The entire CDR3 protein reads CASNAGLADNEQFF.

This clone appeared many times. The CDR3 goes on 3 residues after the read ends, and that part is filled in from the germline J gene. The V call is TRBV30, the J call TRBJ1-5; D is perhaps TRBD1 (5 bases). Looked up from germline, CDR1 is GTSNPN and CDR2 is SVGIG (reference sequence). Between the trimmed V and J ends, which lost 3 bases and 4 bases, there was a span of 13 bases. This CDR3 has 14 amino acids. The CDR3 spells CAWRAGNGNQPQHF. The DNA read from the CDR3 is TGTGCCTGGAGGGCAGGGAATGGTAATCAGCCC.

As for this clone: Coverage ceases 3 residues before the CDR3 finishes, and the germline J gene fills in the end. The chain is built from TRBV19 and TRBJ2-7; 10 nucleotides line up with TRBD1. This CDR3 has 14 residues. Germline V gene sequence: CDR1 LNHDA, CDR2 SQIVND (reference sequence). Losses at the gene ends were 5 bases for V and 3 bases for J; bases not matched to a gene: 4. The CDR3 bases that were read are TGTGCCAGTAGTCCGGGACAGGGGATCTACGAG. This encodes CASSPGQGIYE. The whole CDR3 protein reads CASSPGQGIYEQYF.

This clone was seen a handful of times. From the germline J gene comes the end of the CDR3, since the read stops 3 residues before it. The chain carries TRBV7-2 and TRBJ2-1, with D unclear. Germline V gives CDR1 SGHTA, CDR2 FQGNSA. V gave up 6 bases and J gave up 8 bases, with 17 bases separating them. The CDR3 extends over 14 amino acids. CDR3 region: CASSRKSEVHEQFF. CDR3 DNA, as far as it was read: TGTGCCAGCAGTCGTAAATCAGAGGTGCATGAG.

This clone was observed many times. The CDR3 end falls 3 residues outside the read, so it is completed with the germline J gene. The V gene is TRBV29-1, the J gene TRBJ1-4, with D perhaps matching TRBD1 (5 bases). The CDR3 is made up of 13 amino acids. Trimming shortened V by 3 bases and J by 7 bases, and 12 bases separated the two germline ends. CDR1 and CDR2 (germline): SQVTM, ANQGSEA. The DNA read from the CDR3 is TGCAGCGTTGACAGGGTTGGCGGTGAAAAA. Translating gives CSVDRVGGEK. In full, the CDR3 is CSVDRVGGEKLFF.

This clone was observed at least ten times. The missing CDR3 end, 3 residues past where the read stops, is filled in from the germline J gene. V and J are TRBV10-3 and TRBJ2-3, with TRBD1 matching 9 bases. The CDR3 is made up of 15 amino acids. The germline gives CDR1 ENHRY, CDR2 SYGVKD. V shed 3 bases and J 4 bases; nucleotides not matched to a gene: 5. The CDR3 here is CAISDWGQGADTQYF. The CDR3 bases that were read are TGTGCCATCAGTGATTGGGGACAGGGTGCAGATACG.

Judged by abundance, this clone is medium-sized. The CDR3 end falls 3 residues outside the read, so it is completed with the germline J gene. V gene TRBV29-1 combines with J gene TRBJ2-4; D remains unclear. V dropped 5 bases and J dropped 0 bases, with 8 bases sitting between them. Germline CDR1 reads SQVTM; CDR2 reads ANQGSEA. The CDR3 sequence is 13 residues long. CDR3 sequence reads: CSVSGLAKNIQYF. The DNA read from the CDR3 is TGCAGCGTTTCAGGATTAGCCAAAAACATT.

This clone has at least ten counts. Read data end 3 residues before the CDR3 end; the end is taken from the germline J gene. The chain links TRBV7-2 to TRBJ1-2; TRBD1 matches at 8 bases. This CDR3 has 13 amino acids. The germline CDR1 and CDR2 sequences are SGHTA and FQGNSA. The sequenced CDR3 bases are TGTGCCAGCAGCCCGCAGGGGGCGCAGGGC. Its protein is CASSPQGAQG. From start to end, the CDR3 is CASSPQGAQGYTF.

This clone was seen many times. The CDR3 reads CATSRTVNHQPQHF. The CDR3 DNA, read in part, is TGTGCCACCAGCCGGACAGTGAACCATCAGCCC. The rearrangement links TRBV15 to TRBJ1-5; tentatively, D is TRBD1 (6 bases). Read data end 3 residues before the CDR3 end; the end is taken from the germline J gene. The CDR3 is 14 amino acids. Trimming removed 5 bases at V and 5 bases at J, with 13 bases between. Per germline, CDR1 LNHNV and CDR2 YYDKDF (reference sequence).